The rows below give T cell receptor beta chains drawn from one sample of a study of CD8 T cells in Susac syndrome. TCRdb itself ran the immunoSEQ multiplex PCR reads through MiXCR, one entry per CDR3 protein. The sample records more than 120,000 distinct CDR3 sequences, approximately 94% being singletons. Sequencing was performed on CD4+ T cells from PBMCs. The receptors derive from a human donor in good health. Each CDR3 is given with its conserved first and last residue. A D gene is named only where the DNA matches it firmly. A row's size may be missing; if present it is once, few, many or a size class.

v_call	d_call	j_call	clone_size	cdr3_aa	cdr3_nt
TRBV20-1	-	TRBJ2-5	-	CSARDWGLETQYF	TGCAGTGCTAGAGATTGGGGGTTGGAGACCCAGTACTTC
TRBV9	-	TRBJ2-1	-	CASSEMEAINEQFF	TGTGCCAGCAGCGAGATGGAAGCAATAAATGAGCAGTTCTTC
TRBV5-1	-	TRBJ1-3	once	CASSLPGNTIYF	TGCGCCAGCAGCCTGCCCGGAAACACCATATATTTT
TRBV10-3	-	TRBJ2-6	-	CAISAGAFGANVLTF	TGTGCCATCAGTGCTGGAGCCTTTGGGGCCAACGTCCTGACTTTC
TRBV7-8	-	TRBJ1-4	once	CASSGVLGELFF	TGTGCCAGCAGCGGGGTCTTGGGCGAACTGTTTTTT
TRBV3-1	-	TRBJ2-1	-	CASSQVWPNEQFF	TGTGCCAGCAGCCAAGTTTGGCCAAATGAGCAGTTCTTC
TRBV5-4	TRBD2	TRBJ2-5	-	CASSSGLAGDRETQYF	TGTGCCAGCAGCTCAGGATTAGCGGGAGATCGAGAGACCCAGTACTTC
TRBV5-1	-	TRBJ1-3	-	CASSQGVGGNTIYF	TGCGCCAGCAGCCAGGGAGTTGGTGGAAACACCATATATTTT
TRBV6-5	TRBD2	TRBJ2-7	-	CASSYSRIAGKIYEQYF	TGTGCCAGCAGTTACTCGAGAATAGCGGGTAAGATCTACGAGCAGTACTTC
TRBV20-1	TRBD2	TRBJ2-2	-	CSARGILADGTGELFF	TGCAGTGCTAGAGGCATACTAGCGGACGGTACCGGGGAGCTGTTTTTT
TRBV20-1	TRBD1	TRBJ2-7	-	CSARVRGTGIIEQYF	TGCAGTGCTAGAGTTAGGGGGACAGGGATCATCGAGCAGTACTTC
TRBV7-7	-	TRBJ2-7	-	CASSPVGSSYEQYF	TGTGCCAGCAGCCCGGTAGGGAGCTCCTACGAGCAGTACTTC
TRBV5-1	TRBD2	TRBJ2-7	once	CASSQRTSGNYEQYF	TGCGCCAGCAGTCAGCGGACTAGCGGGAACTACGAGCAGTACTTC
TRBV12-3/TRBV12-4	TRBD1	TRBJ2-2	-	CASIPTGTTIGELFF	TGTGCCAGCATCCCGACAGGGACAACAATCGGGGAGCTGTTTTTT
TRBV29-1	-	TRBJ1-4	once	CSVEGGGGEKLFF	TGCAGCGTTGAGGGGGGAGGTGGAGAAAAACTGTTTTTT
TRBV20-1	TRBD2	TRBJ2-1	-	CSASLVAGVHEQFF	TGCAGTGCTAGTCTGGTAGCGGGAGTCCATGAGCAGTTCTTC
TRBV10-3	-	TRBJ1-1	-	CAISDPGVQHTEAFF	TGTGCCATCAGTGATCCCGGGGTACAGCACACTGAAGCTTTCTTT
TRBV28	-	TRBJ1-2	-	CASSSPARVNYGYTF	TGTGCCAGCAGTTCCCCCGCCAGGGTGAACTATGGCTACACCTTC
TRBV18	-	TRBJ2-2	-	CASSPGNPTNTGELFF	TGTGCCAGCTCACCTGGGAACCCTACGAACACCGGGGAGCTGTTTTTT
TRBV29-1	TRBD2	TRBJ2-7	-	CSVAGLAGRPYKQYF	TGCAGCGTCGCGGGACTAGCGGGACGGCCCTACAAGCAGTACTTC
TRBV29-1	TRBD2	TRBJ2-1	-	CSVEDRGGRYNEQFF	TGCAGCGTTGAAGATCGGGGGGGCCGATACAATGAGCAGTTCTTC
TRBV11-2	-	TRBJ1-1	-	CASLRGLGKRDTEAFF	TGTGCCAGCCTCCGGGGGTTGGGGAAAAGGGACACTGAAGCTTTCTTT
TRBV20-1	TRBD2	TRBJ2-1	-	CSARSLAGAGYNEQFF	TGCAGTGCTAGGTCTTTAGCGGGAGCGGGTTACAATGAGCAGTTCTTC
TRBV7-9	-	TRBJ1-5	-	CASSLGREKPQHF	TGTGCCAGCAGCTTAGGACGGGAGAAGCCCCAGCATTTT
TRBV12-3/TRBV12-4	-	TRBJ1-3	-	CASKYGSGNTIYF	TGTGCCAGCAAATACGGCTCTGGAAACACCATATATTTT
TRBV19	-	TRBJ1-1	-	CASSLRGRENTEAFF	TGTGCCAGTAGTTTACGGGGGCGAGAGAACACTGAAGCTTTCTTT
TRBV7-9	-	TRBJ1-1	-	CASSMGRGRTEAFF	TGTGCCAGCAGCATGGGAAGGGGTAGGACTGAAGCTTTCTTT
TRBV4-1	-	TRBJ1-2	-	CATGGSYGYTF	TGCGCCACCGGGGGGTCCTATGGCTACACCTTC
TRBV4-1	-	TRBJ2-2	-	CASSPDHFRNTGELFF	TGCGCCAGCAGCCCTGATCATTTCCGTAACACCGGGGAGCTGTTTTTT
TRBV24-1	-	TRBJ2-2	-	CAPGPAGSGELFF	TGTGCCCCAGGGCCGGCGGGCTCCGGGGAGCTGTTTTTT
TRBV24-1	TRBD1	TRBJ2-1	few	CATSDPGQGYNEQFF	TGTGCCACCAGTGATCCGGGACAGGGCTACAATGAGCAGTTCTTC
TRBV7-9	-	TRBJ2-1	-	CASYSGGAGARNEQFF	TGTGCCAGCTATAGTGGGGGGGCGGGAGCTAGGAATGAGCAGTTCTTC
TRBV14	-	TRBJ2-7	-	CASSPLSAQSSYEQYF	TGTGCCAGCAGCCCCCTCAGCGCACAAAGCTCCTACGAGCAGTACTTC
TRBV7-2	-	TRBJ2-3	-	CASSFQPGGTDTQYF	TGTGCCAGCAGCTTTCAACCAGGAGGCACAGATACGCAGTATTTT
TRBV9	TRBD2	TRBJ2-1	-	CASSVVGTSDYNEQFF	TGTGCCAGCAGCGTAGTGGGGACTAGCGACTACAATGAGCAGTTCTTC
TRBV30	TRBD1	TRBJ2-5	-	CAWSPTPGQFVETQYF	TGTGCCTGGAGTCCCACCCCGGGACAGTTTGTCGAGACCCAGTACTTC
TRBV30	-	TRBJ1-1	-	CAWTEGWGSPMNTEAFF	TGTGCCTGGACCGAGGGTTGGGGGAGTCCTATGAACACTGAAGCTTTCTTT
TRBV25-1	-	TRBJ2-7	once	CASSEQLGTASYEQYF	TGTGCCAGCAGTGAACAGTTAGGGACTGCTTCCTACGAGCAGTACTTC
TRBV20-1	-	TRBJ2-7	-	CSVGVGPGVTYEQYF	TGCAGTGTCGGGGTGGGTCCGGGCGTGACCTACGAGCAGTACTTC
TRBV6-2/TRBV6-3	TRBD1	TRBJ2-1	-	CASSYSTGLSTYNEQFF	TGTGCCAGCAGTTACTCGACAGGGTTAAGCACCTACAATGAGCAGTTCTTC
TRBV28	TRBD1	TRBJ1-1	-	CASSRYTGGNTEAFF	TGTGCCAGCAGCCGCTACACAGGGGGGAACACTGAAGCTTTCTTT
TRBV2	-	TRBJ2-5	-	CASSVERQETQYF	TGTGCCAGCAGTGTGGAGCGGCAAGAGACCCAGTACTTC
TRBV2	-	TRBJ2-1	-	CASENRQWNEQFF	TGTGCCAGCGAAAACCGGCAGTGGAATGAGCAGTTCTTC
TRBV20-1	-	TRBJ2-7	-	CSATPPLAISYEQYF	TGCAGTGCTACCCCACCCCTAGCGATAAGCTACGAGCAGTACTTC
TRBV12-3/TRBV12-4	-	TRBJ1-1	once	CASITDKNTEAFF	TGTGCCAGCATAACCGACAAGAACACTGAAGCTTTCTTT
TRBV5-1	TRBD2	TRBJ2-6	-	CASSKPGLAGGLLSSGANVLTF	TGCGCCAGCAGCAAACCGGGACTAGCGGGAGGCCTCCTGAGCTCTGGGGCCAACGTCCTGACTTTC
TRBV20-1	TRBD1	TRBJ1-2	-	CSARRQGEDNYGYTF	TGCAGTGCTCGTAGACAGGGGGAAGATAACTATGGCTACACCTTC
TRBV29-1	-	TRBJ2-4	-	CSVEVQSLRIQYF	TGCAGCGTTGAGGTACAGAGCCTTAGGATTCAGTACTTC
TRBV30	-	TRBJ2-3	-	CAWTGALADTQYF	TGTGCCTGGACGGGGGCGCTCGCAGATACGCAGTATTTT
TRBV20-1	-	TRBJ1-5	-	CSARVGGASNQPQHF	TGCAGTGCTAGAGTGGGGGGAGCTAGCAATCAGCCCCAGCATTTT
TRBV24-1	TRBD1	TRBJ2-2	-	CATSHRGNTGELFF	TGTGCCACCAGTCACAGGGGTAACACCGGGGAGCTGTTTTTT
TRBV9	-	TRBJ1-2	-	CASSGRGNIYGYTF	TGTGCCAGCAGCGGGAGAGGCAATATCTATGGCTACACCTTC
TRBV3-1	TRBD1	TRBJ2-4	-	CASSPNLWDRGYIQYF	TGTGCCAGCAGCCCTAACTTGTGGGACAGGGGTTACATTCAGTACTTC
TRBV19	-	TRBJ1-5	-	CASRPGVLGASNQPQHF	TGTGCCAGTAGGCCGGGGGTCCTAGGGGCTAGCAATCAGCCCCAGCATTTT
TRBV20-1	TRBD1	TRBJ1-5	-	CSAREGTALSNQPQHF	TGCAGTGCTAGAGAAGGGACAGCCTTAAGCAATCAGCCCCAGCATTTT
TRBV20-1	TRBD2	TRBJ2-7	once	CSASVLAGGYEQYF	TGCAGTGCTAGTGTACTAGCGGGAGGCTACGAGCAGTACTTC
TRBV12-3/TRBV12-4	-	TRBJ2-5	few	CASSFGQETQYF	TGTGCCAGCAGTTTCGGCCAAGAGACTCAGTACTTC
TRBV18	-	TRBJ2-7	-	CASSPVHSLSSEQYF	TGTGCCAGCTCACCGGTGCACTCTTTGTCCTCCGAGCAGTACTTC
TRBV20-1	TRBD2	TRBJ2-1	-	CSARDRASAGVGNEQFF	TGCAGTGCTAGAGATAGGGCGTCAGCGGGAGTCGGCAATGAGCAGTTCTTC